This is a list of T cell receptor beta chains from one sample in a study of OX40 agonist ivuxolimab in advanced cancers. Clones were sequenced by immunoSEQ multiplex PCR, and TCRdb holds only the in-frame ones, with some missing. The sample consists of about 100,000 clones, about nine tenths of them appearing once. The sample in question was CD4+ or CD8+ T cells sorted from blood, obtained in a trial of the OX40 agonist ivuxolimab. These receptors were collected from an adult with an advanced solid tumor such as melanoma, head and neck, liver or kidney cancer. The CDR3 runs from the conserved cysteine through the conserved F or W. The D gene is left open where the match is weak. Some rows mark clone size as missing; the rest say once, few, many or name a class of expanded clone.

j_gene: TRBJ2-1
d_gene: TRBD2
abundance: NA
v_gene: TRBV19
CDR3nt: TGTGCCAGTAGTGGGACTAGCGGGAGTTTCTACAATGAGCAGTTCTTC
CDR3aa: CASSGTSGSFYNEQFF

j_gene: TRBJ1-2
d_gene: TRBD1
abundance: NA
v_gene: TRBV2
CDR3nt: TGTGCCAGCTGGGACAGGGGGCACGATGGCTACACCTTC
CDR3aa: CASWDRGHDGYTF

j_gene: TRBJ1-2
d_gene: TRBD1
abundance: few
v_gene: TRBV7-9
CDR3nt: TGTGCCAGCAGCTACCGGGACAGGGAGCACTATGGCTACACCTTC
CDR3aa: CASSYRDREHYGYTF

j_gene: TRBJ1-5
d_gene: TRBD1
abundance: NA
v_gene: TRBV30
CDR3nt: TGTGCCTGGATGAGACAGGGGGCTTTAGGGCCCCAGCATTTT
CDR3aa: CAWMRQGALGPQHF

j_gene: TRBJ2-6
d_gene: NA
abundance: once
v_gene: TRBV30
CDR3nt: TGTGCCTGGAAGGTTACGCACGGACTGTCTGGGGCCAACGTCCTGACTTTC
CDR3aa: CAWKVTHGLSGANVLTF

j_gene: TRBJ1-2
d_gene: NA
abundance: NA
v_gene: TRBV6-1
CDR3nt: TGTGCCAGCGGGACCGGCAAAGGGGGTGGCTACACCTTC
CDR3aa: CASGTGKGGGYTF

j_gene: TRBJ2-6
d_gene: TRBD1
abundance: once
v_gene: TRBV7-3
CDR3nt: TGTGCCAGCAGCACTAGGACAGGGCGACTCTCTGGGGCCAACGTCCTGACTTTC
CDR3aa: CASSTRTGRLSGANVLTF

j_gene: TRBJ2-1
d_gene: TRBD2
abundance: NA
v_gene: TRBV18
CDR3nt: TGTGCCAGCTCAGGAGGCGGGAGTCGGAATGAGCAGTTCTTC
CDR3aa: CASSGGGSRNEQFF

j_gene: TRBJ1-2
d_gene: TRBD1
abundance: NA
v_gene: TRBV18
CDR3nt: TGTGCCAGCTCACCAAATCAGGGGGCAGGTGGCTACACCTTC
CDR3aa: CASSPNQGAGGYTF

j_gene: TRBJ1-5
d_gene: NA
abundance: NA
v_gene: TRBV19
CDR3nt: TGTGCCTGCACCGGGCGGAACAATCAGCCCCAGCATTTT
CDR3aa: CACTGRNNQPQHF

j_gene: TRBJ2-1
d_gene: TRBD2
abundance: NA
v_gene: TRBV27
CDR3nt: TGTGCCAGCAGTTCGGCGGGGGGGCCACTCCCCGTCTATGAGCAGTTCTTC
CDR3aa: CASSSAGGPLPVYEQFF

j_gene: TRBJ2-1
d_gene: NA
abundance: NA
v_gene: TRBV5-1
CDR3nt: TGCGCCAGCAGCTCTGCGACAGGCTACAATGAGCAGTTCTTC
CDR3aa: CASSSATGYNEQFF

j_gene: TRBJ2-7
d_gene: TRBD1
abundance: NA
v_gene: TRBV5-1
CDR3nt: TGCGCCAGCAGCTTTGACAGGGGGCTTTACGAGCAGTACTTC
CDR3aa: CASSFDRGLYEQYF

j_gene: TRBJ2-3
d_gene: TRBD2
abundance: NA
v_gene: TRBV6-1
CDR3nt: TGTGCCAGCAGTTTGGGACTAGCGGGAACAGATACGCAGTATTTT
CDR3aa: CASSLGLAGTDTQYF

j_gene: TRBJ2-2
d_gene: NA
abundance: NA
v_gene: TRBV11-2
CDR3nt: TGTGCCAGCACGCTTCGGGACACTATAACCGGGGAGCTGTTTTTT
CDR3aa: CASTLRDTITGELFF

j_gene: TRBJ2-1
d_gene: TRBD2
abundance: NA
v_gene: TRBV5-8
CDR3nt: TGTGCCAGCAGTATGGGACTAGCCCTCTACAATGAGCAGTTCTTC
CDR3aa: CASSMGLALYNEQFF

j_gene: TRBJ1-3
d_gene: NA
abundance: NA
v_gene: TRBV21-1
CDR3nt: TGTGCCAGCTCCAGGGCAGGGGGCCCTGGAAACACCATATATTTT
CDR3aa: CASSRAGGPGNTIYF

j_gene: TRBJ1-5
d_gene: NA
abundance: NA
v_gene: TRBV11-2
CDR3nt: TGTGCCAGCAGCTTAGACAGGGGCAATCAGCCCCAGCATTTT
CDR3aa: CASSLDRGNQPQHF